This T cell receptor beta chain was sequenced in a study of metastatic and nonmetastatic thyroid tumors (dated by TCRdb to between 2020 and 2021). In terms of the full investigation: Repertoires were compared across peripheral blood and tumor or nodule tissue samples from malignant and benign thyroid patients. Summary of the overall study and its limitations: In both blood and tumor samples, malignant tumors were reported to have significantly higher TCR beta diversity than benign nodules.

Relative to germline, V is missing 7 bases and J is missing 3 bases, with 2 bases of the junction outside any gene match. Reading the germline V gene gives CDR1 MDHEN and CDR2 SYDVKM. CDR3 length: 12 amino acids, cysteine to phenylalanine. Just the 36-base CDR3 DNA is kept, in frame starting at base 1. A remark on this clone: The antigen it binds to is not known. No much larger clone is present one base from it, and per-base qualities are unavailable.

Library creation used PCR. The run used an Illumina HiSeq 4000. High-throughput sequencing was used to profile the TCR beta-chain CDR3 region of every patient. As for the original processing: A classifier to discriminate distant-metastatic papillary thyroid cancer patients was built from CDR3 differences across clinicopathological groups. The Shannon index was used to assess repertoire diversity, and the Morisita-Horn index was used to assess tumor-blood repertoire similarity. TCRdb applied fastp at Q25 and MiXCR to the public reads, then kept only in-frame beta chains. The V and J calls and clone size come from TCRdb's table, not from the authors' own analysis. For this sample the table gives tens of thousands of clones, of which roughly 16% were detected only once. Roughly 10% of the sample rests with the top ten. No treatment had been received by any patient before thyroid surgery. Patient clinical samples collected from about 2012 to 2019 were retrospectively analysed using T-cell receptor beta sequencing.

This receptor was obtained from a male donor with papillary thyroid cancer or a benign thyroid nodule (not recorded which). Some clones in this sample may be carry-over from other donors' samples. The receptor chain draws on TRBV28 and TRBJ2-7; TRBD1 agrees with 8 junctional bases. Source material: blood. The encoded CDR3 is CASTDRVYEQYF. The DNA reads TGTGCCAGCACGGACAGGGTCTACGAGCAGTACTTC.